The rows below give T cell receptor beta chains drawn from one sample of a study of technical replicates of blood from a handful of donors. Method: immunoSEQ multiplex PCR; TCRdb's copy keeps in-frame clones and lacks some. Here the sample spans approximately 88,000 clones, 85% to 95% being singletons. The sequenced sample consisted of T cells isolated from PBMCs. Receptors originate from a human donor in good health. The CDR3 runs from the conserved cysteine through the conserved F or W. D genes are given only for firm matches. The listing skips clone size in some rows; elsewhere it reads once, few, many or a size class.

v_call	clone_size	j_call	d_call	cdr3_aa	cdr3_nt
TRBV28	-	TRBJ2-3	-	CASSLLADTQYF	TGTGCCAGCAGTTTATTAGCAGATACGCAGTATTTT
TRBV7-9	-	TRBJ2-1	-	CAQPEGPYNEQFF	TGTGCCCAACCGGAGGGCCCCTACAATGAGCAGTTCTTC
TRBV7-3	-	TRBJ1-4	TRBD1	CASRDPGQNNEKLFF	TGTGCCAGCAGGGATCCGGGACAGAATAATGAAAAACTGTTTTTT
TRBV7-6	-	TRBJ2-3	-	CASSSTGGATDTQYF	TGTGCCAGCAGCTCCACAGGAGGGGCCACAGATACGCAGTATTTT
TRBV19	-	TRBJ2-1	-	CASSIDNNEQFF	TGTGCCAGTAGTATAGATAATAATGAGCAGTTCTTC
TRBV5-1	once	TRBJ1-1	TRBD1	CASSGQGGWMNTEAFF	TGCGCCAGCAGTGGACAGGGGGGATGGATGAACACTGAAGCTTTCTTT
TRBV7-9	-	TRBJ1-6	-	CASSLVRLNSPLHF	TGTGCCAGCAGCTTGGTGCGTCTGAATTCACCCCTCCACTTT
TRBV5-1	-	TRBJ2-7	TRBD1	CASSKDRRNEQYF	TGCGCCAGCAGCAAGGACAGGAGGAACGAGCAGTACTTC
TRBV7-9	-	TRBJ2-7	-	CASSTRQVLYEQYF	TGTGCCAGCAGCACTCGGCAGGTCCTCTACGAGCAGTACTTC
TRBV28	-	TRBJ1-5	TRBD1	CASNFQGTEFYSNQPQHF	TGTGCCAGCAATTTTCAAGGGACAGAGTTTTATAGCAATCAGCCCCAGCATTTT
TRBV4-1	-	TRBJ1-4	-	CASSQRYTGRLNEKLFF	TGCGCCAGCAGCCAAAGGTACACAGGGCGACTTAATGAAAAACTGTTTTTT
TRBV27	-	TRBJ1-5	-	CASSLEGYGNQPQHF	TGTGCCAGCAGTTTAGAGGGATATGGCAATCAGCCCCAGCATTTT
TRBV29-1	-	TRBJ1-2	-	CSVAQRLTNYGYTF	TGCAGCGTTGCCCAAAGACTGACTAACTATGGCTACACCTTC
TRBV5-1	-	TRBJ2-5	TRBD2	CASRRAGGLQETQYF	TGCGCCAGCCGCCGAGCGGGGGGATTACAAGAGACCCAGTACTTC
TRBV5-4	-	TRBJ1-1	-	CASSLWGGRTEAFF	TGTGCCAGCAGCTTGTGGGGGGGCCGGACTGAAGCTTTCTTT
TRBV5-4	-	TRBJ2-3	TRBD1	CASSLSFGQGGSDTQYF	TGTGCCAGCAGCTTGAGTTTCGGACAGGGGGGGTCAGATACGCAGTATTTT
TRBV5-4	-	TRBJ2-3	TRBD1	CASSLRQGVTDTQYF	TGTGCCAGCAGCCTTCGACAGGGGGTGACAGATACGCAGTATTTT
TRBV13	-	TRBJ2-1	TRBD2	CASSLGLAGNEQFF	TGTGCCAGCAGCTTAGGACTAGCGGGAAATGAGCAGTTCTTC
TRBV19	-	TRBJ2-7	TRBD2	CASSMGGSSYEQYF	TGTGCCAGTAGTATGGGGGGGAGCTCCTACGAGCAGTACTTC
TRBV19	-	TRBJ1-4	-	CASSQGQIEKLFF	TGTGCCAGTAGTCAGGGGCAGATTGAAAAACTGTTTTTT
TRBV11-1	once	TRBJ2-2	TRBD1	CASSLGQGLIGELFF	TGTGCCAGCAGCTTAGGACAGGGTTTAATCGGGGAGCTGTTTTTT
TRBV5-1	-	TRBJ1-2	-	CASSLVGVQGYGYTF	TGCGCCAGCAGCTTGGTAGGCGTCCAGGGGTATGGCTACACCTTC
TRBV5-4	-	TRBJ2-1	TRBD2	CASSLALGTSINEQFF	TGTGCCAGCAGCTTGGCCCTGGGGACTAGCATTAATGAGCAGTTCTTC
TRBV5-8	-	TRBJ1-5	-	CASSPGTRSNQPQHF	TGTGCCAGCAGCCCCGGGACACGTAGCAATCAGCCCCAGCATTTT
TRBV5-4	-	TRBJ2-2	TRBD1	CASRAVGGGGELFF	TGTGCCAGCAGGGCCGTAGGGGGCGGCGGGGAGCTGTTTTTT
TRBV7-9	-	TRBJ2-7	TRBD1	CASIPGTGALEQYF	TGTGCCAGCATACCGGGGACAGGGGCCCTCGAGCAGTACTTC
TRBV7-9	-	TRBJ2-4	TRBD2	CASSLASGRAGVAKNIQYF	TGTGCCAGCAGCTTAGCTAGCGGGAGGGCGGGAGTAGCCAAAAACATTCAGTACTTC
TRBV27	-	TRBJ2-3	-	CASSHWGGIAGTDTQYF	TGTGCCAGCAGTCATTGGGGCGGGATAGCAGGGACAGATACGCAGTATTTT
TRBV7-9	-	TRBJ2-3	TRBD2	CASSLPPTSGRADTQYF	TGTGCCAGCAGCCTTCCCCCAACTAGCGGGAGGGCGGATACGCAGTATTTT
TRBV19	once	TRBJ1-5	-	CASSIIAGGRQPQHF	TGTGCCAGTAGTATAATCGCCGGGGGACGGCAGCCCCAGCATTTT
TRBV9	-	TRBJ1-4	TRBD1	CASSPRGGGEKLFF	TGTGCCAGCAGCCCGAGAGGGGGCGGTGAAAAACTGTTTTTT
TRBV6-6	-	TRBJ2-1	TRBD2	CASSSGLAGNEQFF	TGTGCCAGCAGTTCGGGACTAGCGGGGAATGAGCAGTTCTTC
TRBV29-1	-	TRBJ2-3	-	CSVEDVLTVAQDTQYF	TGCAGCGTTGAAGACGTTCTGACAGTTGCACAAGATACGCAGTATTTT
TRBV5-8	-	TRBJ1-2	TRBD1	CASSPTGVYGYTF	TGTGCCAGCAGCCCAACAGGGGTCTATGGCTACACCTTC
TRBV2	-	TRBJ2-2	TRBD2	CASSSPSGSNTGELFF	TGTGCCAGCAGTTCCCCTAGCGGGTCGAACACCGGGGAGCTGTTTTTT
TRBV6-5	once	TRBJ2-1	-	CASSLGRTPYNEQFF	TGTGCCAGCAGTTTGGGGCGAACTCCCTACAATGAGCAGTTCTTC
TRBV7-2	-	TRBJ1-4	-	CASSLKAGFEKLFF	TGTGCCAGCAGCCTAAAAGCAGGGTTTGAAAAACTGTTTTTT
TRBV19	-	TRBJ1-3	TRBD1	CASSIRGQVSGNTIYF	TGTGCCAGTAGTATTCGGGGACAGGTCTCTGGAAACACCATATATTTT
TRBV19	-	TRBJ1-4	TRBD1	CASSFQGEFGKLFF	TGTGCCAGTAGCTTTCAGGGGGAATTTGGAAAACTGTTTTTT
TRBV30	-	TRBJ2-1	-	CAWSTSGTTNEQFF	TGTGCCTGGAGTACCTCCGGGACAACCAATGAGCAGTTCTTC
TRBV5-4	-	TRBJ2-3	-	CASSWEGGGYTDTQYF	TGTGCCAGCAGCTGGGAGGGAGGGGGTTACACAGATACGCAGTATTTT
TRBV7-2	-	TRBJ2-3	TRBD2	CASSRTSGLGDTQYF	TGTGCCAGCAGCCGGACTAGCGGGTTGGGAGATACGCAGTATTTT
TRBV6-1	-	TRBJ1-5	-	CASRRDWGNQPQHF	TGTGCCAGCAGGAGGGATTGGGGCAATCAGCCCCAGCATTTT
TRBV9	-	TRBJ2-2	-	CASSVATRANTGELFF	TGTGCCAGCAGCGTAGCTACCAGGGCGAACACCGGGGAGCTGTTTTTT
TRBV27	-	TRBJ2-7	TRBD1	CASSFYYRDSLMSEQYF	TGTGCCAGCAGTTTTTACTACCGGGACAGCCTGATGAGCGAGCAGTACTTC
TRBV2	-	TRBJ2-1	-	CASTQETDSSYNEQFF	TGTGCCAGCACTCAGGAGACAGACAGCTCCTACAATGAGCAGTTCTTC
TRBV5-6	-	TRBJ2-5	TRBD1	CASSYLPGTGQETQYF	TGTGCCAGCAGCTATCTCCCCGGGACAGGGCAAGAGACCCAGTACTTC
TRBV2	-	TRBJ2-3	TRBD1	CASSVKAGTGEDTQYF	TGTGCCAGCAGTGTAAAAGCCGGGACAGGGGAAGATACGCAGTATTTT